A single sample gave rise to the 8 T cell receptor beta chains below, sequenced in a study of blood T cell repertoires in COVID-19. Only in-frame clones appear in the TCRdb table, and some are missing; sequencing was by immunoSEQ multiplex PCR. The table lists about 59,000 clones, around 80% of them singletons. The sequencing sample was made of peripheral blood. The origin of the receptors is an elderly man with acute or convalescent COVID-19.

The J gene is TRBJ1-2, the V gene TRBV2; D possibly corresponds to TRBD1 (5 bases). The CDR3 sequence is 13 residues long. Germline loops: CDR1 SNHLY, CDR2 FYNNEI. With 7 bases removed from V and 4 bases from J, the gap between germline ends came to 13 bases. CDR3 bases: TGTGCCAGCAACGCACAGGTCTCCTATGGCTACACCTTC. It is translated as CASNAQVSYGYTF.

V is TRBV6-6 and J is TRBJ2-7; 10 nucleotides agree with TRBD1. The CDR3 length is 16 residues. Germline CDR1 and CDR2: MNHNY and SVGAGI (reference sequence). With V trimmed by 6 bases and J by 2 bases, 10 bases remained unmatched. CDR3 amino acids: CASSSGQGMQAYEQYF. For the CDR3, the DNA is TGTGCCAGCAGCTCGGGACAGGGGATGCAGGCCTACGAGCAGTACTTC.

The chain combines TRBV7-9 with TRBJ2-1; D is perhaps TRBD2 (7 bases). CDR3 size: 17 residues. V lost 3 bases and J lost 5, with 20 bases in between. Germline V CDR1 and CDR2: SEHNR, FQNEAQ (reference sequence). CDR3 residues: CASSFLEGGFWDNEQFF. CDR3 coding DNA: TGTGCCAGCAGCTTCTTGGAGGGGGGGTTTTGGGACAATGAGCAGTTCTTC.

CDR3 nucleotides: TGTGCCAGCAGCTTGTGGGCAGGGGTGAAAGCTTTCTTT. As protein: CASSLWAGVKAFF. V usage is TRBV5-6 and J usage is TRBJ1-1; possibly TRBD1 for D (6 bases). The CDR3 totals 13 residues. Trimming removed 1 base at V and 9 bases at J, with 13 bases between. CDR1 is SGHDT, CDR2 YYEEEE, per germline.

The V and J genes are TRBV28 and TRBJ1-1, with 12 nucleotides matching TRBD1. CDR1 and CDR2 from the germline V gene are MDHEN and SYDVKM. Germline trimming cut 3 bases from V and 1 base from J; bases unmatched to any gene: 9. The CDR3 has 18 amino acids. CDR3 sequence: CASSFSRDRGPANTEAFF. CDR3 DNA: TGTGCCAGCAGTTTTTCCCGGGACAGGGGGCCGGCGAACACTGAAGCTTTCTTT.

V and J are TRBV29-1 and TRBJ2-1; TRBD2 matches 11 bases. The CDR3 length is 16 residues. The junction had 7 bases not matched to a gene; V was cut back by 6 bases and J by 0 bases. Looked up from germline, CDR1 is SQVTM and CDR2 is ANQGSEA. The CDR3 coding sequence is TGCAGCGTAGACGGACTAGCGGGCCGCTCCTACAATGAGCAGTTCTTC. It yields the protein CSVDGLAGRSYNEQFF.

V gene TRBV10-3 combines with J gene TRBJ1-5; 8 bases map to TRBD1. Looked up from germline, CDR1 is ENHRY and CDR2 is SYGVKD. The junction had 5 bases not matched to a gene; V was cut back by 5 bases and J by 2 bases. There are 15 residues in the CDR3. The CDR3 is CAISPDRGGNQPQHF. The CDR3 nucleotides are TGTGCCATCAGTCCTGACAGGGGAGGCAATCAGCCCCAGCATTTT.

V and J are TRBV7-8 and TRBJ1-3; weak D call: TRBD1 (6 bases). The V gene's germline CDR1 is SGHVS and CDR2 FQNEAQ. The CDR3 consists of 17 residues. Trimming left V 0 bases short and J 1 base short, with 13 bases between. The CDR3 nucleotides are TGTGCCAGCAGCTTAGCGGGGGGGGCAGGTTCTGGAAACACCATATATTTT. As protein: CASSLAGGAGSGNTIYF. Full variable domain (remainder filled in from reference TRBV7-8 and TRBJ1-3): GAGVSQSPRYKVAKRGQDVALRCDPISGHVSLFWYQQALGQGPEFLTYFQNEAQLDKSGLPSDRFFAERPEGSVSTLKIQRTQQEDSAVYLCASSLAGGAGSGNTIYFGEGSWLTVV.